This T cell receptor (beta chain) was documented in a study of blood T cell repertoires in COVID-19. In the study overall: Acute and convalescent COVID-19 samples came from the United States, Italy and Spain. T cells, B-cell-depleted T cells, or PBMCs supplied cDNA or gDNA.

As handled by the study authors: For nucleated cells, counts were estimated from reference gene primer amplification. This table comes from immunoSEQ multiplex PCR, and its TCRdb copy is limited to in-frame clones, with some not included. The D gene and trimming were derived from the DNA, and the V and J assignments and clone size from that table. Of some 270,000 clones listed, about 89% are singletons. Germline V lookup: CDR1 SGHRS, CDR2 YFSETQ. This CDR3 comprises 14 residues. The trim removed 0 bases at V and 5 bases at J, leaving 4 bases unmatched. The receptor comes from a man aged 25 to 45 with acute or convalescent COVID-19. Sequencing was carried out using peripheral blood. The genes are TRBV5-1 and TRBJ2-5; 7 nucleotides line up with TRBD2. This CDR3 reads CASSLGTRWETQYF. In DNA, the CDR3 is TGCGCCAGCAGCTTGGGGACTAGGTGGGAGACCCAGTACTTC.